What follows are 32 T cell receptor beta chains derived from one specimen sequenced in a study of T cells in Graves' hyperthyroidism and ophthalmopathy. Authors of the study amplified TCR beta CDR3 regions from RNA transcripts. The TCR CDR3 first-round RT-PCR relied on the HTBI primer set. In TCRdb, the multiplex PCR reads were re-called with MiXCR into one record per CDR3 protein. The sample lists more than 100,000 distinct CDR3 sequences, 40% to 50% occurring once. Sequenced material: blood. Receptors were obtained from a man between 35 and 55 years old with Graves' hyperthyroidism.

This clonotype was picked up a small number of times. V and J are TRBV20-1 and TRBJ1-1, with D possibly being TRBD1 (6 bases). Trimming stripped 3 bases from V and 1 base from J, with 9 bases between. Per the germline V gene, CDR1 is DFQATT and CDR2 is SNEGSKA (reference sequence). CDR3 size: 13 residues. The CDR3: CSARGAANTEAFF. In DNA, the CDR3 is TGCAGTGCTAGGGGGGCCGCGAACACTGAAGCTTTCTTT.

A note on this clonotype: The conserved closing phenylalanine or tryptophan is absent in this CDR3, likely reflecting a read error. The V and J genes are TRBV20-1 and TRBJ2-5, with D unresolved. Looked up from germline, CDR1 is DFQATT and CDR2 is SNEGSKA (reference sequence). CDR3 size: 14 residues. V was trimmed by 0 bases and J by 4 bases, leaving 12 bases between them. CDR3: CSARDRMGRETQYL. For the CDR3, the DNA is TGCAGTGCTAGAGATCGTATGGGTAGAGAGACCCAGTACCTC.

This clonotype was recorded only once. This may arise from a read error, as a much more abundant clone is one base away. The chain's CDR3 is CASSQGGRGEYNEQFF. Here the CDR3 DNA reads TGCGCCAGCAGCCAAGGAGGACGGGGGGAGTACAATGAGCAGTTCTTC. This rearrangement joins TRBV4-3 to TRBJ2-1; TRBD2 aligns across 7 bases. CDR3 length equals 16 residues. The germline gives CDR1 LGHNA, CDR2 YSLEER. V shed 1 base, J shed 4 bases, and the junction held 7 bases outside the gene matches.

This clonotype was detected many times. The chain recombines TRBV6-6 with TRBJ1-1; D may be TRBD1 (5 bases). Germline assignment: CDR1 MNHNY and CDR2 SVGAGI (reference sequence). The CDR3 consists of 13 residues. Deletions cut 4 bases from V and 6 bases from J, with 12 bases between. CDR3 in amino acids: CASSFAGRPEAFF. The CDR3 bases are TGTGCCAGCAGTTTTGCAGGGAGGCCTGAAGCTTTCTTT.

About this clonotype itself: This sequence may be a read error, since a much larger clone differs from it by one base. The genes are TRBV20-1 and TRBJ2-3; the match to TRBD2 covers 8 bases. Germline V gene sequence: CDR1 DFQATT, CDR2 SNEGSKA (reference sequence). This CDR3 has 18 residues. The CDR3 loop is CSAPPGGGLAGGTDTQDF. The CDR3 region has the DNA TGCAGTGCCCCCCCGGGAGGCGGCCTAGCGGGCGGCACAGATACGCAGGATTTT.

The chain recombines TRBV20-1 with TRBJ2-1; 12 bases map to TRBD2. CDR3 size: 13 residues. With 4 bases clipped from V and 8 bases from J, the junction kept 3 bases outside the gene matches. Germline V gene sequence: CDR1 DFQATT, CDR2 SNEGSKA (reference sequence). The CDR3 bases are TGCAGTGCTACTAGCGGGAGGGGACATGAGCAGTTCTTC. This sequence encodes CSATSGRGHEQFF.

This clonotype was seen ten or more times. The V gene is TRBV29-1, the J gene TRBJ1-1, with D unclear. Germline V lookup: CDR1 SQVTM, CDR2 ANQGSEA. The V end lost 7 bases, the J end lost 4 bases, and 19 bases lay between the germline ends. The CDR3 contains 14 residues. The CDR3 DNA reads as TGCAGCGGGCTCACCGACGGGTTGCGCACTGAAGCTTTCTTT. Protein product: CSGLTDGLRTEAFF. The variable domain in full, with the rest retrieved from reference TRBV29-1 and TRBJ1-1, is SAVISQKPSRDICQRGTSLTIQCQVDSQVTMMFWYRQQPGQSLTLIATANQGSEATYESGFVIDKFPISRPNLTFSTLTVSNMSPEDSSIYLCSGLTDGLRTEAFFGQGTRLTVV.

The rearrangement links TRBV15 to TRBJ1-1; 7 bases match TRBD1. V shed 8 bases and J 6 bases; nucleotides not matched to a gene: 15. The CDR3 runs to 15 residues. Germline CDR1 reads LNHNV; CDR2 reads YYDKDF (reference sequence). The CDR3 DNA reads TGTGCCACCTGGCCGGGGGACAGAGAGAAGGCTGAAGCTTTCTTT. It specifies CATWPGDREKAEAFF. Variable domain in full (rest from reference TRBV15 and TRBJ1-1): DAMVIQNPRYQVTQFGKPVTLSCSQTLNHNVMYWYQQKSSQAPKLLFHYYDKDFNNEADTPDNFQSRRPNTSFCFLDIRSPGLGDTAMYLCATWPGDREKAEAFFGQGTRLTVV.

This clonotype was found many times. The chain combines TRBV6-1 with TRBJ1-2; 9 bases fit TRBD1. The germline CDR1 and CDR2 sequences are MNHNS and SASEGT. This CDR3 comprises 14 residues. J was trimmed by 5 bases and V by 0 bases; bases with no gene match: 1. This CDR3 reads CASSEAGTGYGYTF. CDR3 bases: TGTGCCAGCAGTGAAGCAGGGACAGGGTATGGCTACACCTTC.

The chain carries TRBV24-1 and TRBJ1-6; D is undetermined. Looked up from germline, CDR1 is KGHDR and CDR2 is SFDVKD. V shed 5 bases and J shed 4 bases, with 11 bases lying between them. CDR3 length: 15 residues. The CDR3 DNA is TGTGCCACCAGTGGGTACAGCGCTTATAATTCACCCCTCCACTTT. Translated: CATSGYSAYNSPLHF.

This clonotype was counted between two and nine times. This may be a read error: a much more frequent sequence differs by one nucleotide. The CDR3: CAISESRGLAKNVQYF. The CDR3 DNA reads as TGTGCCATCAGTGAGTCGAGGGGGCTGGCCAAAAACGTTCAGTACTTC. This sequence joins TRBV10-3 and TRBJ2-4; TRBD1 agrees at 7 bases. The CDR3 runs to 16 residues. Germline CDR1 is ENHRY and CDR2 is SYGVKD.

The rearrangement uses TRBV25-1 and TRBJ2-7; a weak D match, TRBD1 (5 bases). V was shortened by 5 bases and J by 6 bases, with 14 bases between the two germline ends. Germline CDR1 and CDR2: MGHDK and SYGVNS. The CDR3 runs to 13 residues. CDR3 sequence: CASSSRVSFEQYF. CDR3 coding DNA: TGTGCCAGCAGTTCCAGGGTAAGCTTCGAGCAGTACTTC.

The sample holds many counts of this clonotype. The V call is TRBV5-1, the J call TRBJ2-2; maybe TRBD1 (5 bases). Trimming pared 2 bases from V and 4 bases from J, leaving 12 bases between. The CDR3 covers 15 residues. CDR1 and CDR2 from the germline V gene are SGHRS and YFSETQ. This CDR3 is CASSFTDRLTGELFF. CDR3 bases: TGCGCCAGCAGCTTCACCGACAGACTCACCGGGGAGCTGTTTTTT.

This clonotype was counted at least ten times. The chain combines TRBV15 with TRBJ2-2; no clear D gene. V lost 4 bases and J lost 3, with 3 bases in between. Germline assignment: CDR1 LNHNV and CDR2 YYDKDF (reference sequence). This CDR3 spans 12 amino acids. The CDR3 DNA sequence: TGTGCCACCAGCACTTACACCGGGGAGCTGTTTTTT. As protein: CATSTYTGELFF.

The genes are TRBV7-6 and TRBJ1-6, with a possible D match to TRBD1 (5 bases). The CDR3 loop spans 15 amino acids. Germline values: CDR1 SGHVS, CDR2 FNYEAQ. Trimming left V 5 bases short and J 7 bases short, with 15 bases between. The CDR3 DNA sequence: TGTGCCAGCAGCGTAGTCGGAGGGGAGAATTCACCCCTCCACTTT. It translates to CASSVVGGENSPLHF.

The chain is built from TRBV7-9 and TRBJ1-6; D not certain. This CDR3 spans 15 amino acids. Germline V lookup: CDR1 SEHNR, CDR2 FQNEAQ (reference sequence). Deletions cut 1 base from V and 7 bases from J, with 11 bases between. In nucleotides, the CDR3 is TGTGCCAGCAGCTTAGACCGGGCCCTAAATTCACCCCTCCACTTT. Translating gives CASSLDRALNSPLHF.

This clonotype has ten or more counts. CDR3 nucleotides: TGCAGTGCTAGACCTTCCGGTTGGACTGAAGCTTTCTTT. Its translation: CSARPSGWTEAFF. V gene TRBV20-1 combines with J gene TRBJ1-1; unclear D gene. The CDR3 extends over 13 amino acids. Trimming left V 2 bases short and J 5 bases short, with 12 bases between. CDR1 is DFQATT, CDR2 SNEGSKA, per germline (reference sequence).

This clonotype showed up just once. The chain recombines TRBV7-8 with TRBJ2-7; 7 positions match TRBD1. Looked up from germline, CDR1 is SGHVS and CDR2 is FQNEAQ. With V trimmed by 6 bases and J by 3 bases, 11 bases remained unmatched. The CDR3 is 15 residues long. The CDR3 reads CASRFAAGGYYEQYF. CDR3 sequence (DNA): TGTGCCAGCAGATTCGCGGCAGGGGGATACTACGAGCAGTACTTC.

In its sample, this clonotype was seen many times. This rearrangement joins TRBV15 to TRBJ2-3; 9 positions agree with TRBD1. CDR3 length: 16 residues. The germline V gene encodes CDR1 LNHNV and CDR2 YYDKDF (reference sequence). Trimming removed 1 base from V and 0 bases from J; junction bases left unmatched: 2. The CDR3 nucleotides are TGTGCCACCAGCAGAGCCGGGACAGGGAGCACAGATACGCAGTATTTT. Its protein is CATSRAGTGSTDTQYF.

Of note for this clonotype: A single base separates this from a much larger clone, so it may be a read error. Given the absence of the conserved phenylalanine or tryptophan at the CDR3 end, a read error is likely. The chain carries TRBV7-2 and TRBJ2-7, with D uncertain. CDR3 length equals 14 residues. V was clipped by 4 bases and J by 3 bases, with 13 bases between them. Germline CDR1 is SGHTA and CDR2 is FQGNSA. The CDR3 reads CASSSRRIRYEQYC. CDR3 DNA sequence: TGTGCCAGCAGCTCCAGACGTATCCGCTACGAGCAGTACTGC.

The chain recombines TRBV24-1 with TRBJ2-7, with 7 bases lining up with TRBD2. V gave up 2 bases and J gave up 6 bases; unmatched junction bases: 0. This CDR3 has 12 residues. CDR1 is KGHDR, CDR2 SFDVKD, per germline. CDR3 nucleotides: TGTGCCACCAGTGATTGGGGGGGCGAGCAGTACTTC. Translating it yields CATSDWGGEQYF.

In this sample, this clonotype turned up once. The gene calls are TRBV5-4 and TRBJ2-3, with unresolved D. Germline V lookup: CDR1 SGHNT, CDR2 YYREEE (reference sequence). The CDR3 totals 14 residues. Trimming took 3 bases from V and 11 from J, leaving 19 bases between them. The CDR3 here is CASSSGSHYNEQYF. Written as DNA, the CDR3 is TGTGCCAGCAGCTCAGGTTCACACTACAATGAGCAGTATTTT. Full variable domain (rest looked up from reference TRBV5-4 and TRBJ2-3): ETGVTQSPTHLIKTRGQQVTLRCSSQSGHNTVSWYQQALGQGPQFIFQYYREEENGRGNFPPRFSGLQFPNYSSELNVNALELDDSALYLCASSSGSHYNEQYFGPGTRLTVL.

The sample holds many counts of this clonotype. The CDR3 region has the DNA TGTGCCAGCAATATAGCGGAGACGGGTGAGCAGTTCTTC. It is translated as CASNIAETGEQFF. The chain carries TRBV2 and TRBJ2-1; the D gene is possibly TRBD2 (6 bases). CDR1 is SNHLY and CDR2 is FYNNEI in the germline V gene. Deletions cut 7 bases from V and 9 bases from J, with 16 bases between. The CDR3 has 13 amino acids.

The chain is built from TRBV28 and TRBJ1-2, with D maybe TRBD1 (5 bases). CDR1 and CDR2 from the germline V gene are MDHEN and SYDVKM. The CDR3 contains 13 residues. The germline V and J ends were trimmed by 8 bases and 3 bases, with 13 bases remaining between them. The CDR3 protein is CASGGGVHYGYTF. The CDR3 bases are TGTGCCAGCGGGGGGGGGGTACACTATGGCTACACCTTC.

This clonotype occurred many times. This chain links TRBV10-3 with TRBJ2-5, with 9 nucleotides matching TRBD1. The length of the CDR3 is 15 residues. With 3 bases clipped from V and 1 base from J, the junction kept 3 bases outside the gene matches. The germline V gene encodes CDR1 ENHRY and CDR2 SYGVKD. The CDR3: CAISEGQGIQETQYF. The CDR3 DNA reads TGTGCCATCAGTGAAGGACAGGGGATCCAAGAGACCCAGTACTTC.

This clonotype was recorded at least ten times. The CDR3 loop is CASTTTVTSDTEAFF. The CDR3 DNA follows: TGTGCCAGTACCACTACGGTGACTTCCGACACTGAAGCTTTCTTT. J is TRBJ1-1 and V is TRBV19; no definite D call. The CDR3 is 15 residues long. Germline assignment: CDR1 LNHDA and CDR2 SQIVND (reference sequence). Trimming removed 7 bases at V and 3 bases at J, with 18 bases between.

This rearrangement joins TRBV15 to TRBJ1-5; D is possibly TRBD1 (5 bases). Between the trimmed V and J ends, which lost 1 base and 2 bases, there was a span of 18 bases. The CDR3 covers 18 residues. CDR1 is LNHNV and CDR2 is YYDKDF in the germline V gene (reference sequence). The CDR3 region has the DNA TGTGCCACCAGCAGAGCCAGCGGTACCGGGGGTGGCAATCAGCCCCAGCATTTT. It translates to CATSRASGTGGGNQPQHF.

This clonotype was detected ten times or more. The V call is TRBV7-9, the J call TRBJ1-5; no definite D call. CDR1 SEHNR and CDR2 FQNEAQ come from the germline V gene (reference sequence). The CDR3 loop spans 12 amino acids. The V and J ends lost 1 base and 9 bases respectively, with 7 bases between them. For the CDR3, the DNA is TGTGCCAGCAGCTTAGATGCCGCGCCCCAGCATTTT. Protein sequence: CASSLDAAPQHF. The entire variable domain, with the rest obtained from reference TRBV7-9 and TRBJ1-5, is as follows: DTGVSQNPRHKITKRGQNVTFRCDPISEHNRLYWYRQTLGQGPEFLTYFQNEAQLEKSRLLSDRFSAERPKGSFSTLEIQRTEQGDSAMYLCASSLDAAPQHFGDGTRLSIL.

As to this clonotype: At one of its ends the junction is not consistent with the germline gene, which may arise from a read error. The CDR3: CASSPGPGGEKLFF. CDR3 nucleotides: TGTGCCAGCAGTCCGGGCCCAGGGGGTGAAAAACTGTTTTTT. The genes are TRBV10-3 and TRBJ1-4; 7 bases align to TRBD1. The germline V gene encodes CDR1 ENHRY and CDR2 SYGVKD. The CDR3 length is 14 residues.

As regards this clonotype: This is likely a read error, given that the CDR3 carries no conserved phenylalanine or tryptophan at its end. The rearrangement links TRBV2 to TRBJ2-3, with D hard to call. The germline V and J ends were trimmed by 5 bases and 1 base, with 13 bases remaining between them. CDR1 is SNHLY and CDR2 is FYNNEI in the germline V gene. This CDR3 has 15 amino acids. CDR3 region: CASSLRRVGTDTQYY. CDR3 sequence (DNA): TGTGCCAGCAGTTTACGTAGGGTCGGCACAGATACGCAGTATTAT.

The table lists this clonotype with many counts. The chain recombines TRBV27 with TRBJ2-3; 8 bases match TRBD1. From germline, CDR1 is MNHEY and CDR2 SMNVEV (reference sequence). Trimming at V came to 4 bases and at J to 2 bases, leaving 2 bases not matched to a gene. The length of the CDR3 is 14 residues. CDR3: CASSYRGTTDTQYF. The CDR3 bases are TGTGCCAGCAGTTACAGGGGGACCACAGATACGCAGTATTTT.

J is TRBJ2-7 and V is TRBV14; D is possibly TRBD1 or TRBD2 (5 bases each). The CDR3 has 14 amino acids. Trimming removed 6 bases at V and 6 bases at J, with 18 bases between. Germline lookup yields CDR1 SGHDN and CDR2 FVKESK. The CDR3 loop reads CASSPGRKACEQYF. The CDR3 coding sequence is TGTGCCAGCAGTCCGGGACGGAAAGCCTGCGAGCAGTACTTC.